The T cell receptor beta chain described here comes from a study of beta chain features in type 1 diabetes. General study findings and limits: Junctions at VDJ sites from type 1 diabetes patients had fewer insertions and more deletions. Researchers could not determine here whether HLA type influences TCRB rearrangement.

Germline V CDR1 and CDR2: SEHNR, FQNEAQ (reference sequence). The CDR3 is 16 amino acids. The V end lost 4 bases, the J end lost 0 bases, and 16 bases lay between the germline ends. Approximately 100 mL of blood, on average, came from one heparinised draw per donor. Sorting with CD45RO/CCR7/CD25/CD127/CD95/CD27 yielded naive, central memory, regulatory and stem-like memory CD4+ cells. TCRB transcripts that were expressed got sequenced, as all of the isolated RNA had been reverse transcribed. Generated by immunoSEQ multiplex PCR, the TCRdb table keeps only in-frame clones and is missing some. Among some 180,000 clones listed, about 13% were seen once. Note on this clone: What it recognizes is unknown.

The source material was central memory CD4+ T cells from blood. The gene calls are TRBV7-9 and TRBJ2-7; D possibly corresponds to TRBD1 (5 bases). The sequence was collected from a young woman in good health. For the CDR3, the DNA is TGTGCCAGCAGCTACCGGGCGGCAGGGATCTCCTACGAGCAGTACTTC. Protein: CASSYRAAGISYEQYF.